This T cell receptor (beta chain) emerged from a study of blood T cell repertoires in COVID-19. Overall study: The analysed material was cDNA or gDNA that came from T cells, B-cell-depleted T cells, or PBMCs.

Authors' data handling: Reference gene primers were amplified, and this amplification served to estimate nucleated cell counts. Data came from immunoSEQ multiplex PCR; TCRdb stores just in-frame clones and leaves some out. Clonal size and the V and J genes are those of that table, whereas D and trimming came from the DNA. The top ten hold more than 9% of the sample, which has some 370,000 clones, around 87% seen once. Seattle patient enrollment occurred during active infection, with longitudinal follow-up thereafter. The V gene end was trimmed by 7 bases and the J gene end by 9 bases; junction bases not matched to a gene: 12. The germline V gene has CDR1 MDHEN and CDR2 SYDVKM. This CDR3 spans 15 amino acids.

The receptor's source is a woman aged 25 to 39 with COVID-19, enrolled during active disease. The specimen sequenced was peripheral blood. This rearrangement joins TRBV28 to TRBJ2-1, with 10 bases lining up with TRBD2. CDR3 region: CASTPAGGQVGEQFF. The CDR3 DNA sequence: TGTGCCAGCACCCCAGCGGGAGGGCAAGTCGGTGAGCAGTTCTTC.